This TCR beta chain was sequenced in a study of T cells in Graves' hyperthyroidism and ophthalmopathy (dated by TCRdb to between 2018 and 2021). At the level of the whole study: Peripheral blood samples were taken at initial diagnosis, before any treatment was given. TCR V-J signatures able to tell the groups apart were searched for in a discovery cohort of 90 to 100 patients, of whom about 40 had Graves' ophthalmopathy and 57 had stable Graves' hyperthyroidism. Prospective prediction of ophthalmopathy was tested in an independent validation cohort of approximately 19 hyperthyroidism patients and 17 patients who later progressed to ophthalmopathy. The 100 or so discovery patients were divided at random into training and test sets in a 7:3 ratio. Thyroid tissue and blood T-cell repertoires from several Graves' hyperthyroidism patients were also compared in the study. After sampling, hyperthyroidism patients received methimazole starting at 30 mg daily, and ophthalmopathy patients received high-dose intravenous methylprednisolone. The paper describes TCR Vbeta CDR3 sequencing of 120 to 150 peripheral blood samples, made up of 43 ophthalmopathy patients, 70 to 80 hyperthyroidism patients and around 17 progressor patients. Summary of the overall study and its limitations: Sample size was not statistically predetermined, and blinding of investigators to group allocation was not performed. In validation, progression to ophthalmopathy was predicted by the model with more than 65% sensitivity and 72.22% specificity, a median of about 6.4 months before onset. Most expanded thyroid clonotypes (frequency above 0.001) were also detected in blood, a finding suggesting that blood repertoires may reflect thyroid immune responses. Ophthalmopathy was separated from stable hyperthyroidism by a 13 V-J signature model, with 85% to 90% sensitivity and about 81% specificity obtained in cross-validation and 80%/75% obtained in testing.

There are many counts of this clonotype. The clone's antigen remains unknown. No clone much larger than this one lies a single base away; base qualities are absent. Ophthalmopathy patients had moderately to severely active disease, with a Clinical Activity Score of 3 or more, a NOSPECS grade of 4 or more, and a disease duration of less than 3 months. Patients with uncontrolled infections, other autoimmune diseases, pregnancy or lactation were excluded. Diagnoses were based on clinical symptoms, serum thyroxine and TRAb, thyroid ultrasound and orbital computed tomography. PBMCs were isolated from about 9.2 ml of fresh peripheral blood by Ficoll-Paque density gradient centrifugation. Total RNA was extracted using Trizol reagent, and RNA quality was assessed on an Agilent 2100 Bioanalyzer. Via the germline V gene, CDR1 is MGHRA and CDR2 YSYEKL. Germline trimming amounts to 1 base on V and 4 bases on J, with 5 as the count of junction bases outside the gene matches. The CDR3 goes from the cysteine to the phenylalanine over 15 residues. Only CDR3 DNA is held: 45 bases, read in frame from base 1.

Amplification of TCR beta CDR3 regions was carried out from RNA transcripts. For the first round of RT-PCR on the TCR CDR3, the HTBI primer set was used together with the Qiagen OneStep RT-PCR kit. The libraries were constructed in a second round of multiplex PCR and then size-selected and purified. The libraries were sequenced on an Illumina HiSeq2000 using paired-end 100 bp reads. In the authors' own workflow: SOAPnuke was used to process the raw data, removing reads that contained adapters or uncalled bases, had a mean Phred below 15, or lacked an exact match to the constant primer or identifier. COPE v1.2.5 was used to merge high-quality paired reads, and clonotypes were defined as unique nucleotide sequences. MiTCR v1.1 was used to align clonotypes to the IMGT TRBV, TRBD and TRBJ reference segments. Only V-J combinations with frequency above 0.0001, covering 98% to 99.2% of repertoires, were analysed. The TCS score was defined as F50 (clonal expansion) divided by E x V (chaos), with BLOSUM62-based TCRdist calculated between CDR3 peptides within each V-J. Welch's t-statistics and random forest reduced 514 V-J features to 13, which were used in a naive Bayes classifier (R e1071). The public reads were quality trimmed at Q25 with fastp and then assembled into clones with MiXCR by TCRdb, keeping productive beta chains. Entries are consolidated by CDR3 protein sequence, retaining the most common genes and DNA. The V and J calls and clone size come from TCRdb's table, not from the authors' own analysis. In this sample the table shows hundreds of thousands of distinct CDR3 sequences, 14% to 15% of which occur a single time. Roughly an eighth of the sample is in the top ten clones.

The chain was built from TRBV4-1 and TRBJ2-7; a stretch of 9 junction bases matches TRBD1. The sequence was collected from a man between 18 and 35 years old with Graves' ophthalmopathy. The specimen was blood. The nucleotides are TGCGCCAGCAGCCAAGGCCCGACAGGGGGGTACGAGCAGTACTTC. Its product reads: CASSQGPTGGYEQYF.